Following are 20 T cell receptor beta chains from one sample sequenced in a study of blood T cell repertoires in COVID-19. Measured with immunoSEQ multiplex PCR; TCRdb has only the in-frame clones, and not every one. The sample yields about 200,000 clones, about 88% seen once. What was sequenced was peripheral blood. The source of these receptors is a man in his 60s with acute or convalescent COVID-19.

This clone was counted only a few times. V gene TRBV4-1 combines with J gene TRBJ1-4; D is possibly TRBD1 (5 bases). There are 16 residues in the CDR3. Germline values: CDR1 MGHRA, CDR2 YSYEKL. Trimming left V 4 bases short and J 2 bases short, with 14 bases between. The CDR3 DNA follows: TGCGCCAGCAGCCTGGCAGGGTCTTCGACTAATGAAAAACTGTTTTTT. Translating it yields CASSLAGSSTNEKLFF.

This chain connects TRBV5-8 to TRBJ2-3; 13 bases are a match to TRBD2. The CDR3 is 19 residues long. From germline, CDR1 is SGHTS and CDR2 YDEGEE. J gave up 0 bases and V 3 bases, and 10 bases lay outside the gene matches. CDR3 coding DNA: TGTGCCAGCAGCTCAGGGGGACTAGCGGGGTCCTCTAGCACAGATACGCAGTATTTT. This codes for CASSSGGLAGSSSTDTQYF.

This rearrangement joins TRBV15 to TRBJ1-3; D may be TRBD1 (6 bases). CDR1 and CDR2 from the germline V gene are LNHNV and YYDKDF (reference sequence). Trimming took off 2 bases at V and 0 bases at J, with 11 bases between the two ends. This CDR3 has 16 residues. The CDR3: CATSRIGGNSGNTIYF. CDR3 sequence (DNA): TGTGCCACCAGCAGAATAGGGGGAAACTCTGGAAACACCATATATTTT.

The chain uses TRBV5-1 and TRBJ2-3; TRBD2 agrees at 7 bases. The trim removed 4 bases at V and 1 base at J, leaving 12 bases unmatched. The CDR3 runs 17 residues. Germline V gene sequence: CDR1 SGHRS, CDR2 YFSETQ. The CDR3, as DNA: TGCGCCAGCAGCCCGGGACGAGCGGGATCCGGCACAGATACGCAGTATTTT. This codes for CASSPGRAGSGTDTQYF.

This chain joins TRBV7-9 and TRBJ1-2, with 9 bases fitting TRBD1. CDR1 is SEHNR, CDR2 FQNEAQ, per germline (reference sequence). CDR3 length: 14 amino acids. With 5 bases clipped from V and 5 bases from J, the junction kept 6 bases outside the gene matches. DNA of the CDR3: TGTGCCAGCAGCCCACGGACAGGGGAGTATGGCTACACCTTC. Its protein product is CASSPRTGEYGYTF. Supplemented by reference TRBV7-9 and TRBJ1-2, the full variable domain reads DTGVSQNPRHKITKRGQNVTFRCDPISEHNRLYWYRQTLGQGPEFLTYFQNEAQLEKSRLLSDRFSAERPKGSFSTLEIQRTEQGDSAMYLCASSPRTGEYGYTFGSGTRLTVV.

The DNA of the CDR3 is TGTGCCAGCAGCCCCGTAGCGGGGGCCGGAGGGAATGAGCAGTTCTTC. Translation gives CASSPVAGAGGNEQFF. V is TRBV13 and J is TRBJ2-1, with TRBD2 identical over 9 bases. Unmatched junction bases numbered 12, after V lost 5 bases and J lost 7 bases. Germline V lookup: CDR1 PRHDT, CDR2 FYEKMQ (reference sequence). The CDR3 is 16 amino acids.

V and J are TRBV4-3 and TRBJ1-1, with D hard to call. With 4 bases removed from V and 1 base from J, the gap between germline ends came to 16 bases. Germline V gene lookup returns CDR1 LGHNA and CDR2 YSLEER. This CDR3 is 16 amino acids long. The CDR3, as DNA: TGCGCCAGCAGCCGAAACGTCGGGGTCAAGAACACTGAAGCTTTCTTT. Its translation: CASSRNVGVKNTEAFF.

This chain uses TRBV30 with TRBJ2-7; 9 nucleotides align to TRBD1. The CDR3 contains 13 residues. V dropped 4 bases and J dropped 5; count of bases not matched to a gene: 6. The V gene's germline CDR1 is GTSNPN and CDR2 SVGIG (reference sequence). The CDR3 is CAWKGQGFHEQYF. The CDR3 DNA reads TGTGCCTGGAAGGGACAGGGCTTCCACGAGCAGTACTTC.

Written as DNA, the CDR3 is TGCAGCGTCCGGGACAGGGGGGTGGGTCAGCCCCAGCATTTT. This codes for CSVRDRGVGQPQHF. The chain carries TRBV29-1 and TRBJ1-5; 11 bases agree with TRBD1. Unmatched junction bases numbered 7, after V lost 6 bases and J lost 6 bases. Germline values: CDR1 SQVTM, CDR2 ANQGSEA. The CDR3 extends over 14 amino acids.

This chain connects TRBV12-3 or TRBV12-4 to TRBJ1-2, with a weak D call TRBD1 (6 bases). Trimming removed 7 bases at V and 2 bases at J, with 11 bases between. The CDR3 is made up of 13 amino acids. The CDR3 DNA is TGTGCCAGCACCATCGGACAGAACTATGGCTACACCTTC. Translated: CASTIGQNYGYTF.

This clone was seen a handful of times. This chain links TRBV6-5 with TRBJ2-1; TRBD2 matches at 12 bases. This CDR3 has 15 residues. Losses at the gene ends were 2 bases for V and 7 bases for J; bases not matched to a gene: 3. Germline V gene data show CDR1 as MNHEY and CDR2 as SVGAGI. CDR3 DNA: TGTGCCAGCAGTTACGAACTAGCGGGGGGTAATGAGCAGTTCTTC. Protein sequence: CASSYELAGGNEQFF.

V and J are TRBV11-1 and TRBJ2-5; no firm D call. Germline V gene lookup returns CDR1 SGHAT and CDR2 FQDESV (reference sequence). The CDR3 is 12 amino acids. Trimming took off 2 bases at V and 5 bases at J, with 6 bases between the two ends. The CDR3 spells CASSLLSETQYF. The CDR3 DNA reads TGTGCCAGCAGCTTACTCTCGGAGACCCAGTACTTC.

J is TRBJ1-6 and V is TRBV3-1 (or the pseudogene TRBV3-2), with D possibly being TRBD1 (5 bases). In germline, CDR1 is LGHDT, CDR2 YNNKEL (reference sequence). V lost 4 bases and J 7 bases, leaving 17 bases between the germline ends. The CDR3 spans 16 residues. In nucleotides, the CDR3 is TGTGCCAGCAGCCCCATAGCGGCAGGGTCAAATTCACCCCTCCACTTT. Its translation: CASSPIAAGSNSPLHF.

The V and J genes are TRBV12-3 or TRBV12-4 and TRBJ1-2; D gene uncertain. V was shortened by 5 bases and J by 6 bases, with 13 bases between the two germline ends. The CDR3 length is 13 residues. For the CDR3, the DNA is TGTGCCAGCAGTCGTACAGAGTTGGATGGCTACACCTTC. Translated, it gives CASSRTELDGYTF.

V is TRBV7-2 and J is TRBJ2-3; unclear D gene. V shed 5 bases and J shed 5 bases, with 11 bases lying between them. The CDR3 has 13 residues. CDR1 SGHTA and CDR2 FQGNSA come from the germline V gene. The DNA for the CDR3 is TGTGCCAGCAGCCGGATTCCGGGAGATACGCAGTATTTT. This codes for CASSRIPGDTQYF.

This chain uses TRBV24-1 with TRBJ2-1; D might be TRBD2 (5 bases). With 3 bases removed from V and 6 bases from J, the gap between germline ends came to 17 bases. CDR3 size: 16 residues. Germline loops: CDR1 KGHDR, CDR2 SFDVKD. CDR3 bases: TGTGCCACCAGTGATGGGCTGTCGGGCCGGGGCAATGAGCAGTTCTTC. This encodes CATSDGLSGRGNEQFF.

The chain carries TRBV4-2 and TRBJ2-6, with D possibly matching TRBD2 (7 bases). V was trimmed by 2 bases and J by 0 bases, leaving 17 bases between them. CDR3 size: 19 residues. Germline V gene data show CDR1 as LGHNA and CDR2 as YNFKEQ. The CDR3 spells CASSQQERGGASGANVLTF. As DNA, the CDR3 is TGTGCCAGCAGCCAACAAGAAAGGGGGGGGGCCTCTGGGGCCAACGTCCTGACTTTC.

The gene calls are TRBV4-2 and TRBJ2-2; 12 nucleotides match TRBD2. V was pared by 1 base and J by 8 bases, with 17 bases of the junction left unmatched. CDR1 and CDR2 from the germline V gene are LGHNA and YNFKEQ. The CDR3 extends over 20 amino acids. The CDR3 region is CASSQGGPTSGGLPGGELFF. The CDR3 DNA sequence: TGTGCCAGCAGCCAAGGCGGCCCTACTAGCGGGGGGCTCCCCGGGGGGGAGCTGTTTTTT.

The genes are TRBV2 and TRBJ2-3; D call uncertain. The V end was cut by 4 bases, the J end by 2 bases, with 4 bases between. Per the germline V gene, CDR1 is SNHLY and CDR2 is FYNNEI. CDR3 length: 12 amino acids. CDR3: CASSVSTDTQYF. As DNA, the CDR3 is TGTGCCAGCAGTGTATCCACAGATACGCAGTATTTT.

This clone was counted between two and nine times. The genes are TRBV7-2 and TRBJ2-7, with D tentatively TRBD2 (7 bases). Germline V gives CDR1 SGHTA, CDR2 FQGNSA. V was clipped by 5 bases and J by 1 base, with 15 bases between them. The CDR3 sequence is 15 residues long. CDR3 DNA sequence: TGTGCCAGCAGCCTGGGGGGGCTCCTTTCCTACGAGCAGTACTTC. This encodes CASSLGGLLSYEQYF.